Sequencing of this T cell receptor beta chain was carried out in a study of T cells in narcolepsy. Overall study results and limits: HCRT-specific and TRIB2-specific autoreactive clonotypes appeared among same-patient CSF and blood CD4+ clonotypes. Some memory CD4+ repertoires had no autoreactive clone sequences. Healthy controls reportedly lacked the autoreactive clonotypes serially found in patients' blood.

Assay: immunoSEQ multiplex PCR; the TCRdb copy retains only in-frame clones and omits some. The sample shows about 15,000 clones, 85% to 90% of them seen only once. As to this clone: Its antigen is unknown.

Germline CDR1 MGHRA, CDR2 YSYEKL. The CDR3 is made up of 18 amino acids. V lost 4 bases and J 4 bases, leaving 25 bases between the germline ends. The material sequenced was memory (CD45RA-) CD4+ T cells from blood. The rearrangement links TRBV4-1 to TRBJ1-2; D remains ambiguous. This receptor was taken from a human donor in good health. The CDR3 bases are TGCGCCAGCAGCCTTACCACGATGCAGGCATCGGACCTCTATGGCTACACCTTC. It translates to CASSLTTMQASDLYGYTF.